A single sample is the source of the 23 T cell receptor beta chains below, sequenced in a study of identical twins. TCRdb re-called the 5' RACE reads with MiXCR, one entry per CDR3 protein. The sample contains around 570,000 distinct CDR3 sequences, 9.6% of which appear only once. These same data were also listed under a study on yellow fever vaccine responses in identical twins.

The sequenced sample was PBMCs. All receptors come from a woman aged 18-35 years in good health.

This clonotype was seen ten or more times. The chain carries TRBV29-1 and TRBJ2-7; D might be TRBD1 or TRBD2, each matching 5 bases. CDR1 is SQVTM, CDR2 ANQGSEA, per germline. The V end lost 1 base, the J end lost 5 bases, and 9 bases lay between the germline ends. The CDR3 runs 12 residues. The CDR3 here is CSVEVEGHEQYF. The CDR3, as DNA: TGCAGCGTTGAAGTTGAGGGGCACGAGCAGTACTTC.

The rearrangement uses TRBV7-2 and TRBJ2-7; D is perhaps TRBD1 or TRBD2 (5 bases each). Trimming pared 0 bases from V and 3 bases from J, leaving 12 bases between. From germline, CDR1 is SGHTA and CDR2 FQGNSA. This CDR3 comprises 15 residues. CDR3 sequence (DNA): TGTGCCAGCAGCTTAGCCGGGACGGCCGTCTACGAGCAGTACTTC. It specifies CASSLAGTAVYEQYF.

The CDR3 DNA follows: TGTGCCAGCAGACCCAAAAGTGGGACTAGCGGGAGGGCGCCCCTATACTTC. This codes for CASRPKSGTSGRAPLYF. The rearrangement uses TRBV6-2 or TRBV6-3 and TRBJ2-4; 16 bases agree with TRBD2. Trimming at V came to 6 bases and at J to 16 bases, leaving 18 bases not matched to a gene. CDR3 size: 17 residues. Germline-derived CDR1 and CDR2 are MNHEY and SVGEGT.

This clonotype was counted a few times. This chain links TRBV27 with TRBJ2-2; D is perhaps TRBD1 (5 bases). Between the trimmed V and J ends, which lost 5 bases and 7 bases, there was a span of 11 bases. The CDR3 loop spans 13 amino acids. From germline, CDR1 is MNHEY and CDR2 SMNVEV (reference sequence). Here the CDR3 reads CASSQADSGELFF. Here the CDR3 DNA reads TGTGCCAGCAGTCAGGCCGACAGCGGGGAGCTGTTTTTT.

The rearrangement uses TRBV20-1 and TRBJ2-5; D not resolved. The CDR3 is 18 residues long. V lost 0 bases and J lost 0, with 20 bases in between. The germline gives CDR1 DFQATT, CDR2 SNEGSKA (reference sequence). The CDR3 DNA sequence: TGCAGTGCTAGAGATCGCGAACTCTTACAGATATACCAAGAGACCCAGTACTTC. It yields the protein CSARDRELLQIYQETQYF.

CDR3 residues: CASSSLKIQGLGNQPQHF. The CDR3 DNA follows: TGTGCCAGCAGTTCACTAAAAATACAGGGGCTCGGCAATCAGCCCCAGCATTTT. The gene calls are TRBV27 and TRBJ1-5; 7 bases align to TRBD1. Germline lookup yields CDR1 MNHEY and CDR2 SMNVEV (reference sequence). V lost 4 bases to trimming and J lost 2 bases; unmatched junction nucleotides: 14. This CDR3 has 18 residues.

In this sample, this clonotype turned up a few times. The chain is built from TRBV5-4 and TRBJ2-5, with 12 bases lining up with TRBD1. Germline CDR1 and CDR2: SGHNT and YYREEE (reference sequence). V lost 3 bases, J lost 5 bases, and 5 bases stayed unmatched. The CDR3 contains 15 residues. The CDR3 nucleotides are TGTGCCAGCAGCTCCGGGACAGGGGGCCCTGAGACCCAGTACTTC. This codes for CASSSGTGGPETQYF.

This clonotype has more than one count but fewer than ten. This chain joins TRBV20-1 and TRBJ2-1, with 7 nucleotides matching TRBD2. V shed 6 bases and J 2 bases; nucleotides not matched to a gene: 4. Germline V gives CDR1 DFQATT, CDR2 SNEGSKA (reference sequence). The CDR3 length is 13 residues. In DNA, the CDR3 is TGCAGTGCCGCGGGGGTAACCTACAATGAGCAGTTCTTC. Its translation is CSAAGVTYNEQFF.

This clonotype was seen only a few times. The chain joins TRBV9 to TRBJ2-5, with D tentatively TRBD1 (6 bases). Looked up from germline, CDR1 is SGDLS and CDR2 is YYNGEE. This CDR3 region has 14 residues. The germline V and J ends were trimmed by 2 bases and 3 bases, with 11 bases remaining between them. For the CDR3, the DNA is TGTGCCAGCAGCGTCTCAGGGGCTGAAGAGACCCAGTACTTC. Its protein is CASSVSGAEETQYF.

Only a few counts were recorded for this clonotype. The chain joins TRBV3-1 to TRBJ1-5; D is undetermined. The CDR3 extends over 15 amino acids. The V gene's germline CDR1 is LGHDT and CDR2 YNNKEL (reference sequence). V dropped 2 bases and J dropped 0 bases, with 8 bases sitting between them. CDR3 in amino acids: CASSQSLDSNQPQHF. The DNA for the CDR3 is TGTGCCAGCAGCCAAAGTTTAGATAGCAATCAGCCCCAGCATTTT.

V and J are TRBV29-1 and TRBJ2-5; 7 nucleotides align to TRBD1. Germline-derived CDR1 and CDR2 are SQVTM and ANQGSEA. V dropped 7 bases and J dropped 3; count of bases not matched to a gene: 5. This CDR3 contains 12 residues. This CDR3 reads CSGWTGEETQYF. In DNA, the CDR3 is TGCAGCGGGTGGACAGGAGAAGAGACCCAGTACTTC. Filled out from reference TRBV29-1 and TRBJ2-5, the complete variable domain reads SAVISQKPSRDICQRGTSLTIQCQVDSQVTMMFWYRQQPGQSLTLIATANQGSEATYESGFVIDKFPISRPNLTFSTLTVSNMSPEDSSIYLCSGWTGEETQYFGPGTRLLVL.

This clonotype was detected a few times. V is TRBV11-2 and J is TRBJ2-7; D remains unclear. The germline V and J ends were trimmed by 1 base and 0 bases, with 7 bases remaining between them. The CDR3 runs to 14 residues. Germline V gene lookup returns CDR1 SGHAT and CDR2 FQNNGV. The chain's CDR3 is CASSLGQHSYEQYF. CDR3 DNA: TGTGCCAGCAGCTTAGGGCAGCACTCCTACGAGCAGTACTTC. The full variable domain, with the rest looked up from reference TRBV11-2 and TRBJ2-7, is EAGVAQSPRYKIIEKRQSVAFWCNPISGHATLYWYQQILGQGPKLLIQFQNNGVVDDSQLPKDRFSAERLKGVDSTLKIQPAKLEDSAVYLCASSLGQHSYEQYFGPGTRLTVT.

In nucleotides, the CDR3 is TGTGCCACCAGTGATCCTCCCCAAGACAGCTCCTACGAGCAGTACTTC. It yields the protein CATSDPPQDSSYEQYF. The rearrangement joins TRBV24-1 to TRBJ2-7, with D tentatively TRBD1 (5 bases). The CDR3 totals 16 residues. Trimming took 3 bases from V and 0 from J, leaving 14 bases between them. CDR1 KGHDR and CDR2 SFDVKD come from the germline V gene.

Many counts were recorded for this clonotype. V and J are TRBV5-1 and TRBJ2-7, with 8 positions matching TRBD2. V lost 4 bases, J lost 6 bases, and 9 bases stayed unmatched. Germline CDR1 is SGHRS and CDR2 is YFSETQ. The CDR3 consists of 14 residues. CDR3 nucleotide sequence: TGCGCCAGCAGCATAGCGGGATTGCCTGCCGAGCAGTACTTC. Encoded protein: CASSIAGLPAEQYF. Full variable domain (rest looked up from reference TRBV5-1 and TRBJ2-7): KAGVTQTPRYLIKTRGQQVTLSCSPISGHRSVSWYQQTPGQGLQFLFEYFSETQRNKGNFPGRFSGRQFSNSRSEMNVSTLELGDSALYLCASSIAGLPAEQYFGPGTRLTVT.

V and J are TRBV19 and TRBJ2-7; TRBD1 might be the D (6 bases). The germline CDR1 and CDR2 sequences are LNHDA and SQIVND (reference sequence). This CDR3 has 15 amino acids. V lost 6 bases and J lost 0, with 15 bases in between. The CDR3 DNA sequence: TGTGCCAGTAGCACGGACAGTCAAAGCTCCTACGAGCAGTACTTC. It specifies CASSTDSQSSYEQYF.

This clonotype has only a few counts. J is TRBJ2-3 and V is TRBV2; weak D call: TRBD2 (5 bases). V lost 10 bases and J 0 bases, leaving 14 bases between the germline ends. The CDR3 sequence is 14 residues long. Germline V gene data show CDR1 as SNHLY and CDR2 as FYNNEI. CDR3 sequence (DNA): TGTGCCAACGGGGTCGGGCCTAGCACAGATACGCAGTATTTT. It specifies CANGVGPSTDTQYF.

This clonotype was detected many times. J is TRBJ2-7 and V is TRBV4-2, with a possible D match to TRBD2 (5 bases). This CDR3 contains 14 residues. Trimming removed 0 bases from V and 7 bases from J, with 13 bases in between. Germline V gene sequence: CDR1 LGHNA, CDR2 YNFKEQ. CDR3 sequence reads: CASSQESSVGEQYF. In nucleotides, the CDR3 is TGTGCCAGCAGCCAAGAAAGTAGCGTTGGTGAGCAGTACTTC.

There are a few counts of this clonotype. The chain uses TRBV27 and TRBJ2-7; possibly TRBD2 for D (6 bases). The length of the CDR3 is 15 residues. Trimming left V 6 bases short and J 3 bases short, with 18 bases between. Germline assignment: CDR1 MNHEY and CDR2 SMNVEV (reference sequence). Written as DNA, the CDR3 is TGTGCCAGCAGAATGACTAGTTTGCCCCGCTACGAGCAGTACTTC. It encodes CASRMTSLPRYEQYF.

On this clonotype: A much bigger clone sits one base away, suggesting this may be a read error. The chain recombines TRBV3-1 with TRBJ2-4, with D maybe TRBD1 (6 bases). The germline V gene encodes CDR1 LGHDT and CDR2 YNNKEL (reference sequence). CDR3 length equals 15 residues. CDR3 region: CASNQGADRTSIQYF. The DNA of the CDR3 is TGTGCCAGCAACCAAGGAGCCGACAGGACAAGCATTCAGTACTTC.

This clonotype was seen many times. The rearrangement uses TRBV24-1 and TRBJ2-1, with 10 bases lining up with TRBD1. The CDR3 totals 15 residues. The trim removed 9 bases at V and 4 bases at J, leaving 8 bases unmatched. From germline, CDR1 is KGHDR and CDR2 SFDVKD. In DNA form, the CDR3 reads TGTGCCACCGGTAACCGGGACAGGGGTTACAATGAGCAGTTCTTC. Residues: CATGNRDRGYNEQFF.

This clonotype occurred a few times. The chain combines TRBV18 with TRBJ2-5; TRBD2 matches at 12 bases. CDR3 length equals 17 residues. CDR1 and CDR2 (germline): KGHSH, LQKENI. The junction had 9 bases not matched to a gene; V was cut back by 2 bases and J by 5 bases. In nucleotides, the CDR3 is TGTGCCAGCTCACCAAGACCTAGCGGGGGGGCCGGTGAGACCCAGTACTTC. It encodes CASSPRPSGGAGETQYF.

The chain has TRBV7-9 and TRBJ2-1; the match to TRBD1 covers 10 bases. The CDR3 runs 14 residues. J was trimmed by 6 bases and V by 4 bases; bases with no gene match: 3. The germline V gene encodes CDR1 SEHNR and CDR2 FQNEAQ (reference sequence). CDR3 sequence reads: CASSWTGGSNEQFF. The CDR3 coding sequence is TGTGCCAGCAGCTGGACAGGGGGGAGCAATGAGCAGTTCTTC.

This clonotype was seen at least ten times. V and J are TRBV6-4 and TRBJ2-2, with 10 bases identical to TRBD1. V was pared by 6 bases and J by 4 bases, with 11 bases of the junction left unmatched. The CDR3 has 17 amino acids. Germline V gives CDR1 MRHNA, CDR2 SNTAGT. CDR3 in amino acids: CASRSTGTGVSTGELFF. The CDR3 DNA follows: TGTGCCAGCAGAAGTACCGGGACAGGGGTTTCCACCGGGGAGCTGTTTTTT.